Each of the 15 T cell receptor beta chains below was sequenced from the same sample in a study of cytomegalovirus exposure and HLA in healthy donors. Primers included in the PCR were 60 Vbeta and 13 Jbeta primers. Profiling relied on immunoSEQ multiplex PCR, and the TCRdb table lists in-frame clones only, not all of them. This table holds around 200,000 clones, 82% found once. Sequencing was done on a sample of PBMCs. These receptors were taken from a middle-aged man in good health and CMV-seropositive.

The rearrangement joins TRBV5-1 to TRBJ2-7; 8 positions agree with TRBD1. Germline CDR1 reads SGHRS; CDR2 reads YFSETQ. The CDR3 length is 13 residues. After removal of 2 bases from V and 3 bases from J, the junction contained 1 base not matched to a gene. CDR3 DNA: TGCGCCAGCAGCTTAGACAGGGGCTACGAGCAGTACGTC. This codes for CASSLDRGYEQYV.

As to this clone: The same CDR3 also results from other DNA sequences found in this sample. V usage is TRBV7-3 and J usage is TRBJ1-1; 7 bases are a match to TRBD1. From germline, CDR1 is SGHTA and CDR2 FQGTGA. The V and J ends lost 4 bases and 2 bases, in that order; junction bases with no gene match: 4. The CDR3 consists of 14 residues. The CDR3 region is CASSSGQINTEAFF. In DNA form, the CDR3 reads TGTGCCAGCAGCTCGGGACAGATTAACACTGAAGCTTTCTTT. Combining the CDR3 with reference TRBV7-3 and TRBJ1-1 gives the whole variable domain GAGVSQTPSNKVTEKGKYVELRCDPISGHTALYWYRQSLGQGPEFLIYFQGTGAADDSGLPNDRFFAVRPEGSVSTLKIQRTERGDSAVYLCASSSGQINTEAFFGQGTRLTVV.

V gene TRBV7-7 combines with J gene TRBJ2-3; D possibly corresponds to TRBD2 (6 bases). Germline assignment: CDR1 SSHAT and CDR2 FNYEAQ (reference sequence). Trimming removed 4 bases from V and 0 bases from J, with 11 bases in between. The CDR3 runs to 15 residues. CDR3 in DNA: TGTGCCAGCAGCTCTAGCGTTACTAGCACAGATACGCAGTATTTT. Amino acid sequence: CASSSSVTSTDTQYF.

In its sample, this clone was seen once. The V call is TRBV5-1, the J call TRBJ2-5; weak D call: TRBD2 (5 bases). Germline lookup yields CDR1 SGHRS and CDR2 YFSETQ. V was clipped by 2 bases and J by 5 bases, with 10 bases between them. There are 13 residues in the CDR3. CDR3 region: CASSFSSLETQYF. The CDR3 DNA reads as TGCGCCAGCAGCTTCTCTAGCTTGGAGACCCAGTACTTC.

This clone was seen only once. CDR3 sequence: CASSSLAGVLNEQFF. DNA for the CDR3: TGTGCCAGCAGCTCTCTAGCGGGAGTCCTCAATGAGCAGTTCTTC. The V gene is TRBV11-3, the J gene TRBJ2-1; TRBD2 matches at 10 bases. The V gene's germline CDR1 is SGHNT and CDR2 YENEEA. This CDR3 has 15 residues. The junction had 6 bases not matched to a gene; V was cut back by 4 bases and J by 6 bases.

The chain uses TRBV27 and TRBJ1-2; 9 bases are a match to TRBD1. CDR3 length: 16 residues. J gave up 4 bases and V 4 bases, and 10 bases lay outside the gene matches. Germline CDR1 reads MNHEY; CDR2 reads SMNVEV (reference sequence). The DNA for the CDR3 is TGTGCCAGCAGTTCGAACCGACAGGGGGGCTCCTATGGCTACACCTTC. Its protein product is CASSSNRQGGSYGYTF.

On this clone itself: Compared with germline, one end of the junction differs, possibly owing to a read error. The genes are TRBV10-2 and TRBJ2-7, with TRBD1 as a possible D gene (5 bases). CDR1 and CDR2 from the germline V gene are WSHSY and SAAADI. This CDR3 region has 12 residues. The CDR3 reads CASRDSSYEQYF. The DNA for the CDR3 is TGCGCCAGCCGTGACAGCTCCTACGAGCAGTACTTC.

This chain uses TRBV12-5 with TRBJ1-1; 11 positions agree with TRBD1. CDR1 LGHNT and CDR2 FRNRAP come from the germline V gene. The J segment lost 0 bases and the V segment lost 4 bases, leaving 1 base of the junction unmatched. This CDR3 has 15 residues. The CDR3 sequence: CASGSGQGVNTEAFF. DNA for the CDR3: TGTGCTAGTGGTTCGGGACAGGGGGTGAACACTGAAGCTTTCTTT.

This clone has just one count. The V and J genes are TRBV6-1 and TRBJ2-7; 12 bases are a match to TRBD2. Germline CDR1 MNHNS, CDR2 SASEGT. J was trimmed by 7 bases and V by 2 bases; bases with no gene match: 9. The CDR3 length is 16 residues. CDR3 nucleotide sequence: TGTGCCAGCAGTGAACCCTCTAGCGGGAGGGCTAGGGAGCAGTACTTC. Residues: CASSEPSSGRAREQYF.

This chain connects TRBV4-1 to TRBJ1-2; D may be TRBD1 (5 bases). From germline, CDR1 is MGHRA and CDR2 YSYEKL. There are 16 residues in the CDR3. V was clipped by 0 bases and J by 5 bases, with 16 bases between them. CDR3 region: CASSQDLGRAGYGYTF. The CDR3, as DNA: TGCGCCAGCAGCCAAGATCTGGGCAGGGCGGGGTATGGCTACACCTTC.

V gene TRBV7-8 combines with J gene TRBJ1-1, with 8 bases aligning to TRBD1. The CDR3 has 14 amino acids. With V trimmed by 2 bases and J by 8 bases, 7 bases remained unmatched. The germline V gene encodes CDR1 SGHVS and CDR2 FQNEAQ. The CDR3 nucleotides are TGTGCCAGCAGCTTATACGGACAGGGAGCCGAAGCTTTCTTT. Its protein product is CASSLYGQGAEAFF. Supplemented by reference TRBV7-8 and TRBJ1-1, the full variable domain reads GAGVSQSPRYKVAKRGQDVALRCDPISGHVSLFWYQQALGQGPEFLTYFQNEAQLDKSGLPSDRFFAERPEGSVSTLKIQRTQQEDSAVYLCASSLYGQGAEAFFGQGTRLTVV.

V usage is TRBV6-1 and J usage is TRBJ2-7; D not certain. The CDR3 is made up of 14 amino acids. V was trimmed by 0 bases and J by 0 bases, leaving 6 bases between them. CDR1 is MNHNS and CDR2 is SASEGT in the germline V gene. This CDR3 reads CASSEARSSYEQYV. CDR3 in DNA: TGTGCCAGCAGTGAAGCGCGGAGCTCCTACGAGCAGTACGTC.

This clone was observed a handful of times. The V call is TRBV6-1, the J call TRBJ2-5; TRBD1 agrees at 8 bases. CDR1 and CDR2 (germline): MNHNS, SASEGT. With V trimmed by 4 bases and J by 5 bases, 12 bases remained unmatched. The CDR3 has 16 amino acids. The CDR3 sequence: CASSAPFQGAGETQYF. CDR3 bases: TGTGCCAGCAGTGCCCCATTTCAGGGGGCCGGGGAGACCCAGTACTTC.

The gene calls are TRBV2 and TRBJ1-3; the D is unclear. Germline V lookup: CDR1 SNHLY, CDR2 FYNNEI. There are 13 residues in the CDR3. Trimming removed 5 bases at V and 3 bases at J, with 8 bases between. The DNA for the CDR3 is TGTGCCAGCAGTTTAGAGGGTGGAAACACCATATATTTT. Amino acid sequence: CASSLEGGNTIYF.

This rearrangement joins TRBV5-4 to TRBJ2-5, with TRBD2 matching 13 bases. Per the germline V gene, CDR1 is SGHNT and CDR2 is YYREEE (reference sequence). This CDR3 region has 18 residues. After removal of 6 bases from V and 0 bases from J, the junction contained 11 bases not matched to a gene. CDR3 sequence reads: CASTPGLAGVGYQETQYF. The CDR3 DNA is TGTGCCAGCACCCCCGGACTAGCGGGAGTTGGGTACCAAGAGACCCAGTACTTC.